Each of the 6 T cell receptor beta chains below was sequenced from the same sample in a study of blood T cell repertoires in COVID-19. Using immunoSEQ multiplex PCR, the repertoire was profiled, and TCRdb retains in-frame clones only, with some absent. Of some 280,000 clones listed, 70% to 90% are singletons. Sequences were obtained from peripheral blood. The receptors were gathered from a woman younger than 45 with active or convalescent COVID-19.

The chain links TRBV28 to TRBJ2-7; possible D gene TRBD2, 7 bases. Germline CDR1 is MDHEN and CDR2 is SYDVKM. The CDR3 consists of 16 residues. Deletions cut 6 bases from V and 5 bases from J, with 23 bases between. In nucleotides, the CDR3 is TGTGCCAGCAGCCAAGGGGGGGGGCCCTCTGGAAACGAGCAGTACTTC. Translated, it gives CASSQGGGPSGNEQYF.

This clone has just one count. V is TRBV10-3 and J is TRBJ1-2; TRBD1 agrees at 7 bases. The CDR3 has 16 amino acids. After removal of 6 bases from V and 4 bases from J, the junction contained 14 bases not matched to a gene. CDR1 ENHRY and CDR2 SYGVKD come from the germline V gene. For the CDR3, the DNA is TGTGCCATCAGGACTTTCCTGGGACAGTCTACCTATGGCTACACCTTC. The encoded protein is CAIRTFLGQSTYGYTF.

To note about this clone: The identical CDR3 is also encoded by other nucleotide sequences in the sample. The CDR3 sequence is CASSSLGGNTGELFF. The CDR3 DNA is TGTGCCAGCAGCTCCCTGGGAGGGAACACCGGGGAGCTGTTTTTT. The chain couples TRBV6-5 to TRBJ2-2; maybe TRBD2 (6 bases). The CDR3 contains 15 residues. V lost 6 bases, J lost 1 base, and 12 bases lay in between. The germline V gene encodes CDR1 MNHEY and CDR2 SVGAGI.

The chain has TRBV4-3 and TRBJ2-6; D is perhaps TRBD1 (5 bases). The V end lost 0 bases, the J end lost 3 bases, and 12 bases lay between the germline ends. The CDR3 is 17 amino acids. Germline loops: CDR1 LGHNA, CDR2 YSLEER. This CDR3 is CASSQDRTIGGANVLTF. The CDR3 coding sequence is TGCGCCAGCAGCCAAGACAGGACAATAGGTGGGGCCAACGTCCTGACTTTC.

The V gene is TRBV30, the J gene TRBJ2-5; TRBD1 is a possible D gene (7 bases). Deletions cut 3 bases from V and 5 bases from J, with 16 bases between. Germline CDR1 reads GTSNPN; CDR2 reads SVGIG (reference sequence). CDR3 length: 14 amino acids. CDR3 protein: CAWRGETGRETQYF. In DNA, the CDR3 is TGTGCCTGGAGAGGAGAGACAGGGAGGGAGACCCAGTACTTC.

This chain connects TRBV6-2 or TRBV6-3 to TRBJ2-2; D possibly corresponds to TRBD1 (5 bases). Trimming shortened V by 5 bases and J by 5 bases, and 24 bases separated the two germline ends. Germline V gene lookup returns CDR1 MNHEY and CDR2 SVGEGT. The CDR3 has 18 amino acids. The CDR3 spells CASSRGQGWVSQTGELFF. In nucleotides, the CDR3 is TGTGCCAGCAGTCGTGGGCAGGGATGGGTTTCCCAAACCGGGGAGCTGTTTTTT.